These 23 T cell receptor beta chains were all obtained from the same sample, sequenced in a study of blood T cells in healthy people across ages. The second PCR ran about 6 to 12 cycles with a sample-barcoded 5' primer and J-beta primers. TCRdb re-derived calls from the 5' RACE reads in MiXCR, one entry per CDR3 protein. The sample holds 550,000 to 600,000 distinct CDR3 sequences, about 45% seen once. Source material: blood. The receptor source for this set is a man older than 75 in good health.

This clonotype was counted many times. The gene calls are TRBV9 and TRBJ2-7, with D perhaps matching TRBD1 or TRBD2 (5 bases each). Germline CDR1 reads SGDLS; CDR2 reads YYNGEE. The V and J ends lost 4 bases and 3 bases respectively, with 14 bases between them. This CDR3 has 14 residues. The CDR3 DNA reads as TGTGCCAGCAGCCCCCGGGACCGCTTCTACGAGCAGTACTTC. It is translated as CASSPRDRFYEQYF.

In this sample, this clonotype turned up once. Germline is not matched at one junction end, which may reflect a read error. The J gene is TRBJ1-1, the V gene TRBV29-1; unclear D gene. The germline CDR1 and CDR2 sequences are SQVTM and ANQGSEA. This CDR3 is built from 12 residues. CDR3 DNA: TGCAGCGTTGTAGACGGTGGCACTAAAGCTTTCTTT. It specifies CSVVDGGTKAFF.

CDR3 sequence reads: CASSLDADRNSPLHF. For the CDR3, the DNA is TGTGCCAGCAGCTTAGACGCGGACCGTAATTCACCCCTCCACTTT. V and J are TRBV7-6 and TRBJ1-6; D unresolved. This CDR3 region has 15 residues. Trimming took off 1 base at V and 6 bases at J, with 10 bases between the two ends. The germline gives CDR1 SGHVS, CDR2 FNYEAQ.

The J gene is TRBJ2-5, the V gene TRBV29-1; TRBD2 matches 11 bases. CDR1 SQVTM and CDR2 ANQGSEA come from the germline V gene. J was trimmed by 13 bases and V by 4 bases; bases with no gene match: 14. This CDR3 is 14 amino acids long. The CDR3 DNA sequence: TGCAGCGTTGCGACTCCGGGACTAGCGGCTGAGCGGTACTTC. The encoded protein is CSVATPGLAAERYF.

In its sample, this clonotype was seen a few times. This chain links TRBV24-1 with TRBJ2-1; 10 bases agree with TRBD2. From germline, CDR1 is KGHDR and CDR2 SFDVKD. V lost 3 bases, J lost 4 bases, and 5 bases stayed unmatched. The CDR3 is made up of 16 amino acids. The CDR3 sequence is CATSDSASGRYNEQFF. Here the CDR3 DNA reads TGTGCCACCAGTGATAGCGCTAGCGGGAGATACAATGAGCAGTTCTTC.

The chain uses TRBV12-3 or TRBV12-4 and TRBJ2-7, with D tentatively TRBD1 (6 bases). The CDR3 contains 13 residues. V lost 6 bases and J 2 bases, leaving 11 bases between the germline ends. In DNA form, the CDR3 reads TGTGCCAGCAGCCTAAGGACAGCCTACGAGCAGTACTTC. This encodes CASSLRTAYEQYF.

This clonotype was seen more than once but under ten times. This rearrangement joins TRBV12-5 to TRBJ2-5; tentatively, D is TRBD2 (6 bases). Germline V gives CDR1 LGHNT, CDR2 FRNRAP. The CDR3 totals 16 residues. V lost 4 bases and J 5 bases, leaving 20 bases between the germline ends. The CDR3 protein is CASGSPRARGLETQYF. The CDR3 nucleotides are TGTGCTAGTGGTTCCCCGCGGGCACGGGGGTTGGAGACCCAGTACTTC.

This clonotype was seen ten or more times. The rearrangement links TRBV6-6 to TRBJ2-7; the D gene is possibly TRBD1 (7 bases). Trimming removed 0 bases at V and 1 base at J, with 13 bases between. The germline gives CDR1 MNHNY, CDR2 SVGAGI (reference sequence). CDR3 size: 16 residues. The CDR3 loop is CASSYSAGQQSYEQYF. The CDR3 DNA sequence: TGTGCCAGCAGTTACTCTGCGGGACAGCAGTCCTACGAGCAGTACTTC.

The chain carries TRBV20-1 and TRBJ2-1; 12 nucleotides match TRBD2. After removal of 6 bases from V and 4 bases from J, the junction contained 7 bases not matched to a gene. The CDR3 runs 15 residues. Germline V CDR1 and CDR2: DFQATT, SNEGSKA (reference sequence). The CDR3 protein is CSALRTSGVYNEQFF. As DNA, the CDR3 is TGCAGTGCCCTAAGGACTAGCGGGGTTTACAATGAGCAGTTCTTC.

The V call is TRBV2, the J call TRBJ1-2, with 8 bases lining up with TRBD1. The trim removed 6 bases at V and 7 bases at J, leaving 10 bases unmatched. This CDR3 has 14 residues. Germline V gene data show CDR1 as SNHLY and CDR2 as FYNNEI. CDR3 residues: CASRGDRSRSGYTF. CDR3 coding DNA: TGTGCCAGCAGAGGGGACAGGTCGAGGAGTGGCTACACCTTC.

The table lists this clonotype with many counts. The J gene is TRBJ2-7, the V gene TRBV10-2; D possibly corresponds to TRBD1 (6 bases). This CDR3 region has 17 residues. CDR1 and CDR2 (germline): WSHSY, SAAADI. Trimming took 2 bases from V and 0 from J, leaving 17 bases between them. The CDR3: CASSEPSTGTLSYEQYF. In nucleotides, the CDR3 is TGCGCCAGCAGTGAGCCGAGTACCGGGACACTCTCCTACGAGCAGTACTTC.

To note about this clonotype: This may stem from a read error, because a much larger clone lies one nucleotide away. The rearrangement links TRBV6-6 to TRBJ2-7, with D possibly TRBD1 on 5 matching bases. The CDR3 is 15 amino acids. CDR1 MNHNY and CDR2 SVGAGI come from the germline V gene (reference sequence). The CDR3 sequence is CASSYAQGTSCEQYF. CDR3 bases: TGTGCCAGCAGTTACGCTCAGGGCACTTCCTGCGAGCAGTACTTC.

The chain combines TRBV4-2 with TRBJ2-7; the D gene is possibly TRBD1 (5 bases). There are 15 residues in the CDR3. V lost 0 bases to trimming and J lost 1 base, with 10 bases between them. Germline lookup yields CDR1 LGHNA and CDR2 YNFKEQ. This CDR3 reads CASSQDDRPSYEQYF. In nucleotides, the CDR3 is TGTGCCAGCAGCCAAGATGACAGACCGTCCTACGAGCAGTACTTC.

This clonotype was picked up a small number of times. The chain is built from TRBV7-9 and TRBJ1-1, with D hard to call. Germline lookup yields CDR1 SEHNR and CDR2 FQNEAQ (reference sequence). Trimming took off 3 bases at V and 7 bases at J, with 12 bases between the two ends. This CDR3 contains 13 residues. The DNA of the CDR3 is TGTGCCAGCAGCTTGGGCGAACACGGTGAAGCTTTCTTT. Amino acid sequence: CASSLGEHGEAFF.

The J gene is TRBJ2-3, the V gene TRBV7-3; 7 nucleotides match TRBD2. This CDR3 is built from 12 residues. The germline CDR1 and CDR2 sequences are SGHTA and FQGTGA. V was clipped by 3 bases and J by 8 bases; unmatched bases: 2. CDR3 sequence: CASSFGGGTQYF. The CDR3 DNA follows: TGTGCCAGCAGCTTCGGCGGGGGTACGCAGTATTTT.

For this clonotype: Possible read error: a much larger clone is one base away. The V and J genes are TRBV29-1 and TRBJ2-3, with 7 bases matching TRBD2. The germline CDR1 and CDR2 sequences are SQVTM and ANQGSEA. V trimming: 6 bases; J trimming: 3 bases; junction bases outside the gene matches: 9. This CDR3 spans 14 amino acids. The CDR3 region is CSVDPGLVTDTQYF. CDR3 in DNA: TGCAGCGTGGACCCCGGACTAGTGACAGATACGCAGTATTTT.

This clonotype was detected only a few times. J is TRBJ2-3 and V is TRBV28; 10 bases map to TRBD1. In germline, CDR1 is MDHEN, CDR2 SYDVKM. The CDR3 is 15 amino acids. The V segment lost 4 bases and the J segment 4 bases; nucleotides outside the gene matches: 5. The CDR3 nucleotides are TGTGCCAGCAGTTCCCCCGGGACAGGGGCAGATACGCAGTATTTT. Translating gives CASSSPGTGADTQYF.

The chain employs TRBV20-1 and TRBJ1-2; possibly TRBD1 for D (6 bases). V lost 6 bases and J 7 bases, leaving 9 bases between the germline ends. The CDR3 has 10 amino acids. Germline V gene sequence: CDR1 DFQATT, CDR2 SNEGSKA (reference sequence). This chain's CDR3 is CSAGGSGYTF. The CDR3 bases are TGCAGTGCCGGGGGCAGTGGCTACACCTTC.

The chain has TRBV6-5 and TRBJ2-2; a weak D match, TRBD2 (5 bases). Deletions cut 7 bases from V and 0 bases from J, with 9 bases between. The CDR3 extends over 14 amino acids. Germline CDR1 reads MNHEY; CDR2 reads SVGAGI. The CDR3 DNA is TGTGCCAGCACCCGGGGTTCGAACACCGGGGAGCTGTTTTTT. It is translated as CASTRGSNTGELFF.

The CDR3 DNA reads as TGTGCCAGCAGTCGCGGGGGCAGGGAACTGAGAAATTCACCCCTCCACTTT. Amino acids: CASSRGGRELRNSPLHF. J is TRBJ1-6 and V is TRBV2; TRBD1 is a possible D gene (6 bases). V lost 5 bases to trimming and J lost 7 bases, with 21 bases between them. CDR1 is SNHLY and CDR2 is FYNNEI in the germline V gene. The CDR3 is made up of 17 amino acids.

This chain joins TRBV7-2 and TRBJ2-7; D not certain. CDR3 length: 14 residues. V was clipped by 0 bases and J by 0 bases, with 6 bases between them. CDR1 and CDR2 from the germline V gene are SGHTA and FQGNSA. The CDR3 DNA reads as TGTGCCAGCAGCTTAGCCCCAGCCTCCTACGAGCAGTACTTC. It encodes CASSLAPASYEQYF.

This clonotype was counted only a few times. The rearrangement links TRBV20-1 to TRBJ2-7; D uncertain. The CDR3 totals 13 residues. Per the germline V gene, CDR1 is DFQATT and CDR2 is SNEGSKA (reference sequence). Trimming shortened V by 2 bases and J by 1 base, and 9 bases separated the two germline ends. CDR3 residues: CSARLTRSYEQYF. CDR3 coding DNA: TGCAGTGCTAGACTAACCCGATCCTACGAGCAGTACTTC.

The genes are TRBV20-1 and TRBJ2-7; 8 positions match TRBD1. Germline loops: CDR1 DFQATT, CDR2 SNEGSKA (reference sequence). The V and J ends lost 4 bases and 5 bases, in that order; junction bases with no gene match: 13. The CDR3 spans 15 residues. The CDR3 sequence is CSATKSADRANEQYF. Written as DNA, the CDR3 is TGCAGTGCTACGAAAAGTGCGGACAGGGCAAACGAGCAGTACTTC.